Detailed here is one T cell receptor (beta chain). Its antigen is undetermined. The data originate from a study of identical twins. In TCRdb, the 5' RACE reads were re-called with MiXCR into one record per CDR3 protein. The data contain roughly 540,000 distinct CDR3 sequences, 22% of them singletons. Losses at the gene ends were 1 base for V and 6 bases for J; bases not matched to a gene: 10. Germline V gene data show CDR1 as SGHNT and CDR2 as YYREEE (reference sequence). This CDR3 has 17 residues. The study, taken as a whole, reports: Within monozygotic twins, out-of-frame TCR alpha sharing was underestimated by the models. Carriage of fewer insertions was seen in abundant cord blood beta clonotypes, whereas memory repertoires showed none.

The same data also contributed to another study, on T cells expressing NK-cell markers. As that study records: The study drew TCR beta repertoires from sorted CD3+CD56+NKG2C+, CD3+CD56+NKG2C- and CD3+CD56-NKG2C+ T cells.

The sequence derives from a woman between 18 and 30 years old in good health. Sequencing input: CD4+ T cells sorted from blood. The V gene is TRBV5-4, the J gene TRBJ2-1; 10 bases agree with TRBD2. The CDR3 region has the DNA TGTGCCAGCAGCTTGTCGGGTCGTCTAGCGGGAGTCAATGAGCAGTTCTTC. This encodes CASSLSGRLAGVNEQFF.